The entry below gives a single T cell receptor beta chain sequence along with its context. Its target is unknown. These data come from a study of shared clonotypes between healthy human individuals. The study's findings and limits: Clonotype sharing levels among donors were expected to vary with sequencing depth.

Here immunoSEQ multiplex PCR was the method, and the copy in TCRdb shows in-frame clones only, minus some. Among 2.3 million or so clones listed, 90% to 95% were seen once. In germline, CDR1 is SNHLY, CDR2 FYNNEI. This CDR3 region has 19 residues. With 0 bases clipped from V and 0 bases from J, the junction kept 6 bases outside the gene matches. The source is a man younger than 30 in good health. Some clones in this sample may be carry-over from other donors' samples. What was sequenced was naive CD4+ T cells from PBMCs. Subset specified: CD45RA+ positively selected. V is TRBV2 and J is TRBJ2-7, with 15 bases lining up with TRBD2. CDR3 DNA sequence: TGTGCCAGCAGTGAAGCAATTGGGACTAGCGGGAGGAGCTCCTACGAGCAGTACTTC. Protein: CASSEAIGTSGRSSYEQYF.